What follows are 5 T cell receptor beta chains derived from one specimen sequenced in a study of response to subunit inactivated influenza vaccine. TCRdb passed the RT-PCR reads through MiXCR, listing each CDR3 protein once. The data contain more than 700,000 distinct CDR3 sequences, around 20% of them singletons. The specimen comprised PBMCs from blood, sampled 5 days after vaccination. These receptors all stem from a man aged 45-65 years who received an inactivated influenza vaccine.

There are a few counts of this clonotype. The chain recombines TRBV4-1 with TRBJ1-4; no reliable D call. This CDR3 region has 15 residues. From germline, CDR1 is MGHRA and CDR2 YSYEKL. V lost 1 base to trimming and J lost 3 bases, with 9 bases between them. CDR3 nucleotide sequence: TGCGCCAGCAGCCAAGTGGAAGATGCTAATGAAAAACTGTTTTTT. Protein product: CASSQVEDANEKLFF.

This clonotype has only a few counts. This chain connects TRBV7-2 to TRBJ1-4; possible D gene TRBD1, 6 bases. Germline-derived CDR1 and CDR2 are SGHTA and FQGNSA. The CDR3 loop spans 15 amino acids. Trimming took off 4 bases at V and 8 bases at J, with 17 bases between the two ends. DNA of the CDR3: TGTGCCAGCAGCTGGGGACAAGGGGAGGGGGAAAAACTGTTTTTT. Translated, it gives CASSWGQGEGEKLFF.

This clonotype was recorded a few times. The chain couples TRBV20-1 to TRBJ1-1; maybe TRBD1 (5 bases). The CDR3 sequence is 14 residues long. CDR1 and CDR2 from the germline V gene are DFQATT and SNEGSKA (reference sequence). V shed 2 bases and J shed 2 bases, with 12 bases lying between them. CDR3 nucleotides: TGCAGTGCTAGATTAGGGGCGACTAACACTGAAGCTTTCTTT. This encodes CSARLGATNTEAFF.

The rearrangement joins TRBV20-1 to TRBJ1-2, with unresolved D. V was pared by 0 bases and J by 2 bases, with 10 bases between. The CDR3 contains 14 residues. Per germline, CDR1 DFQATT and CDR2 SNEGSKA (reference sequence). CDR3 sequence (DNA): TGCAGTGCTAGAGAACAGACAAGAAACTATGGCTACACCTTC. Its protein product is CSAREQTRNYGYTF.

The chain has TRBV7-9 and TRBJ1-1, with a tentative D call TRBD1 (6 bases). Germline-derived CDR1 and CDR2 are SEHNR and FQNEAQ (reference sequence). This CDR3 has 11 residues. V was cut by 3 bases and J by 9 bases, with 8 bases left in between. CDR3 sequence (DNA): TGTGCCAGCAGCTTGAGGGGGAAAGCTTTCTTT. It specifies CASSLRGKAFF.